This T cell receptor beta chain was documented in a study of blood T cell repertoires in COVID-19. Study-level background: Sources were T cells, B-cell-depleted T cells, or PBMCs; the material itself was cDNA or gDNA.

V lost 4 bases, J lost 4 bases, and 9 bases stayed unmatched. CDR3 length: 15 amino acids. Germline assignment: CDR1 SGHNT and CDR2 YYREEE (reference sequence). Enrollment of patients from Seattle took place during active infection, with longitudinal follow-up. Authors' processing steps: It was from reference gene primer amplification that nucleated cell counts were estimated. Sequencing used immunoSEQ multiplex PCR; TCRdb keeps in-frame clones, though not all of them. Clone size and the V and J calls come from that table; the DNA yielded D and trimming. The sample includes more than 200,000 clones, more than 75% seen only once; the top ten take around 5.1%. Only one count was recorded for this clone.

The rearrangement uses TRBV5-4 and TRBJ1-1; 8 bases are shared with TRBD1. The receptor was derived from a woman aged 60-70 years with COVID-19, enrolled during active disease. The sample taken for sequencing was peripheral blood. The CDR3 DNA sequence: TGTGCCAGCAGCCTAACGACAGGGGCGACCACTGAAGCTTTCTTT. Its protein product is CASSLTTGATTEAFF.